This entry features one T cell receptor beta chain sequence. Its antigen is as yet unknown. These data are taken from a study of T cell responses to AZD1222 COVID-19 vaccine. Data came from immunoSEQ multiplex PCR; TCRdb stores just in-frame clones and leaves some out. The repertoire holds fewer than 200,000 clones, with 85% to 90% as singletons. This CDR3 comprises 15 residues. CDR1 is LNHDA, CDR2 SQIVND, per germline (reference sequence). Trimming removed 6 bases from V and 0 bases from J, with 12 bases in between. The study, taken as a whole, reports: In the spike-specific TCR repertoire, nearly half reportedly target unmutated variant regions. The donor cohort was predominantly white British with a female majority, and clonal diversity may have been underestimated. Just six people given AZD1222 tested seropositive at baseline.

This specimen consisted of peripheral blood, obtained on day 0 of AZD1222 vaccination. The TCR sequence derives from an adult in good health. The chain employs TRBV19 and TRBJ1-5; D remains ambiguous. The CDR3 bases are TGTGCCAGTAGCCTCGGCGGATATAGCAATCAGCCCCAGCATTTT. Translating it yields CASSLGGYSNQPQHF. The whole variable domain, filled in from reference TRBV19 and TRBJ1-5, reads DGGITQSPKYLFRKEGQNVTLSCEQNLNHDAMYWYRQDPGQGLRLIYYSQIVNDFQKGDIAEGYSVSREKKESFPLTVTSAQKNPTAFYLCASSLGGYSNQPQHFGDGTRLSIL.